One and the same sample provided the 16 T cell receptor beta chains below, sequenced in a study of sequential checkpoint blockade in melanoma (dated by TCRdb to between 2019 and 2020). The treatment or condition label for this specimen denotes: randomized to nivolumab then ipilimumab (arm A) or the reverse (arm B). Receptors were amplified or captured by the immunoSEQ multiplex PCR assay. TCRdb stores this immuneACCESS table with in-frame sequences only. Part of the clones is absent; in the studies checked, under half of the shortfall reflects unresolved V genes, and no reason is known for the rest. The sample table contains some 1,200 clones; only one count was recorded for about 20% of them. Around 15% of the sample belongs to the ten largest clones. This sample comprised tumor tissue (inferred from file names), obtained from a patient given nivolumab and ipilimumab in sequence. These receptors originate from a human donor with melanoma.

This clone is categorized as medium-sized. The chain couples TRBV6-8 to TRBJ2-3; D is perhaps TRBD1 (6 bases). CDR1 is MNHGY and CDR2 is SAAAGT in the germline V gene. With 4 bases removed from V and 3 bases from J, the gap between germline ends came to 17 bases. CDR3 length: 16 residues. The chain's CDR3 is CASSWDKARGTDTQYF. For the CDR3, the DNA is TGTGCCAGCAGTTGGGACAAAGCTAGGGGAACAGATACGCAGTATTTT.

This clone is labeled as medium-sized. This chain uses TRBV11-3 with TRBJ2-1, with 14 bases that match TRBD2. Germline CDR1 reads SGHNT; CDR2 reads YENEEA. J lost 9 bases, V lost 3 bases, and 7 bases had no gene match. The CDR3 totals 16 residues. This chain's CDR3 is CASSLLGTSGGREQFF. Here the CDR3 DNA reads TGTGCCAGCAGCTTGCTAGGGACTAGCGGGGGCCGTGAGCAGTTCTTC.

V is TRBV14 and J is TRBJ1-2; the D is unclear. The germline gives CDR1 SGHDN, CDR2 FVKESK. V was trimmed by 4 bases and J by 5 bases, leaving 14 bases between them. The CDR3 spans 14 residues. DNA for the CDR3: TGTGCCAGCAGCCTAGCTTGGTCGGATTATGGCTACACCTTC. Amino acid sequence: CASSLAWSDYGYTF.

The chain employs TRBV19 and TRBJ1-5, with D unresolved. CDR3 size: 15 residues. V shed 6 bases and J shed 4 bases, with 16 bases lying between them. Germline CDR1 reads LNHDA; CDR2 reads SQIVND (reference sequence). The CDR3 DNA reads as TGTGCCAGTAGCCAGTATTTTGAGAATAATCAGCCCCAGCATTTT. It translates to CASSQYFENNQPQHF.

This clone was seen a handful of times. The rearrangement links TRBV1 to TRBJ1-2. TRBV1 represents a pseudogene. The CDR3 sequence is 15 residues long. The DNA for the CDR3 is TGCGCCAGCGACCCGGGGTGGGGGGCCCGGGCCTTGGTCACCTTC. Amino acids: CASDPGWGARALVTF.

The genes are TRBV11-3 and TRBJ2-3; no clear D. Trimming removed 1 base at V and 1 base at J, with 12 bases between. Germline loops: CDR1 SGHNT, CDR2 YENEEA. This CDR3 contains 16 residues. The DNA for the CDR3 is TGTGCCAGCAGCTTAGTCTCCCAAGGTGGCACAGATACGCAGTATTTT. It is translated as CASSLVSQGGTDTQYF.

In its sample, this clone ranks as medium-sized. In nucleotides, the CDR3 is TGTGCCAGCAGCGTAGGAACAGGGTCCAATCAGCCCCAGCATTTT. Amino acid sequence: CASSVGTGSNQPQHF. The rearrangement links TRBV9 to TRBJ1-5; D is possibly TRBD1 (6 bases). V was trimmed by 0 bases and J by 3 bases, leaving 10 bases between them. The germline V gene has CDR1 SGDLS and CDR2 YYNGEE. This CDR3 region has 15 residues.

The table lists this clone with many counts. The V call is TRBV7-2, the J call TRBJ1-5; no clear D gene. The CDR3 totals 13 residues. V was pared by 4 bases and J by 4 bases, with 8 bases between. Germline CDR1 and CDR2: SGHTA and FQGNSA. The CDR3 DNA reads as TGTGCCAGCAGCTGGAGCCCTAATCAGCCCCAGCATTTT. Its protein product is CASSWSPNQPQHF.

The V call is TRBV6-8, the J call TRBJ1-1; D is undetermined. The CDR3 spans 14 residues. With 6 bases removed from V and 4 bases from J, the gap between germline ends came to 15 bases. Germline lookup yields CDR1 MNHGY and CDR2 SAAAGT. CDR3 sequence (DNA): TGTGCCAGCAGGTTGCTTGGGAGGGCCACTGAAGCTTTCTTT. Translating it yields CASRLLGRATEAFF.

This clone was observed a handful of times. This sequence joins TRBV19 and TRBJ1-1; D not resolved. This CDR3 region has 13 residues. Trimming stripped 6 bases from V and 0 bases from J, with 8 bases between. Germline V lookup: CDR1 LNHDA, CDR2 SQIVND (reference sequence). CDR3 region: CASRLEMNTEAFF. CDR3 sequence (DNA): TGTGCCAGTAGGTTGGAAATGAACACTGAAGCTTTCTTT.

The rearrangement links TRBV10-2 to TRBJ1-5; 7 bases are a match to TRBD1. This CDR3 region has 15 residues. Germline V gene sequence: CDR1 WSHSY, CDR2 SAAADI. J lost 3 bases, V lost 3 bases, and 5 bases had no gene match. CDR3 sequence (DNA): TGCGCCAGCAGTGAAGGCCAGGGGGTCAATCAGCCCCAGCATTTT. It encodes CASSEGQGVNQPQHF.

The chain carries TRBV5-1 and TRBJ2-1, with 9 bases lining up with TRBD1. Germline V lookup: CDR1 SGHRS, CDR2 YFSETQ. CDR3 size: 16 residues. V shed 3 bases and J 8 bases; nucleotides not matched to a gene: 12. The CDR3 sequence is CASSWGQGDGRHEQFF. The DNA for the CDR3 is TGCGCCAGCAGCTGGGGACAGGGCGATGGACGTCATGAGCAGTTCTTC. The variable domain in full, completed from reference TRBV5-1 and TRBJ2-1, reads KAGVTQTPRYLIKTRGQQVTLSCSPISGHRSVSWYQQTPGQGLQFLFEYFSETQRNKGNFPGRFSGRQFSNSRSEMNVSTLELGDSALYLCASSWGQGDGRHEQFFGPGTRLTVL.

Judged by abundance, this clone is medium-sized. The rearrangement uses TRBV11-3 and TRBJ1-6, with D possibly matching TRBD1 (5 bases). Germline CDR1 and CDR2: SGHNT and YENEEA. The CDR3 contains 14 residues. The V end was cut by 7 bases, the J end by 8 bases, with 15 bases between. CDR3 residues: CASTNRQGDSPLHF. For the CDR3, the DNA is TGTGCCAGCACCAACAGGCAGGGTGATTCACCCCTCCACTTT.

The genes are TRBV19 and TRBJ2-1, with TRBD2 identical over 14 bases. V dropped 3 bases and J dropped 8; count of bases not matched to a gene: 3. The CDR3 runs 15 residues. Germline V gene data show CDR1 as LNHDA and CDR2 as SQIVND (reference sequence). CDR3 DNA: TGTGCCAGTAGTATGGGACTAGCGGGGGTATATGAGCAGTTCTTC. Encoded protein: CASSMGLAGVYEQFF.

This clone is labeled medium-sized (0.01 to 0.1%). V usage is TRBV11-3 and J usage is TRBJ1-2; D uncertain. Trimming removed 1 base at V and 4 bases at J, with 10 bases between. Germline V gives CDR1 SGHNT, CDR2 YENEEA. CDR3 length: 14 amino acids. This chain's CDR3 is CASSLVSAPYGYTF. The CDR3 DNA sequence: TGTGCCAGCAGCTTAGTTTCGGCCCCCTATGGCTACACCTTC.

This clone appeared a few times. The chain is built from TRBV11-3 and TRBJ2-1; 7 nucleotides agree with TRBD2. Germline CDR1 reads SGHNT; CDR2 reads YENEEA. The CDR3 length is 16 residues. The J segment lost 2 bases and the V segment lost 2 bases, leaving 6 bases of the junction unmatched. For the CDR3, the DNA is TGTGCCAGCAGCTTATCGACCGGGACTACCTACAATGAGCAGTTCTTC. It specifies CASSLSTGTTYNEQFF.